Following are 13 T cell receptor beta chains from one sample sequenced in a study of STAT5B mutations in CD4+ large granular lymphocyte leukemia. TCRdb keeps only in-frame clones here, not all; method: immunoSEQ multiplex PCR. The data hold fewer than 35,000 clones, with approximately 71% observed a single time. Sequencing was done on a sample of CD4+ T cells from blood buffy coats. These receptor sequences come from a human donor in good health.

The chain joins TRBV5-5 to TRBJ1-1; D is ambiguous. The CDR3 contains 15 residues. V shed 2 bases and J shed 0 bases, with 11 bases lying between them. CDR1 is SGHKS, CDR2 YYEKEE, per germline (reference sequence). The CDR3 region is CASSFLTLMNTEAFF. CDR3 in DNA: TGTGCCAGCAGCTTTTTGACACTCATGAACACTGAAGCTTTCTTT.

The chain has TRBV7-2 and TRBJ1-3; maybe TRBD1 (6 bases). The CDR3 length is 15 residues. V was trimmed by 5 bases and J by 1 base, leaving 12 bases between them. CDR1 SGHTA and CDR2 FQGNSA come from the germline V gene. CDR3 residues: CASSEGGSSGNTIYF. DNA for the CDR3: TGTGCCAGCAGCGAGGGGGGCAGTTCTGGAAACACCATATATTTT.

The chain is built from TRBV18 and TRBJ1-2; TRBD1 matches 8 bases. This CDR3 comprises 12 residues. Germline CDR1 reads KGHSH; CDR2 reads LQKENI. V was clipped by 5 bases and J by 7 bases; unmatched bases: 3. CDR3 nucleotide sequence: TGTGCCAGCTCAGCACAGGGGGGTGGCTACACCTTC. It codes for CASSAQGGGYTF.

J is TRBJ1-3 and V is TRBV13; D remains ambiguous. From germline, CDR1 is PRHDT and CDR2 FYEKMQ (reference sequence). The V and J ends lost 5 bases and 5 bases respectively, with 13 bases between them. CDR3 length: 14 residues. This CDR3 reads CASSTRTGRNTIYF. In DNA, the CDR3 is TGTGCCAGCAGCACCCGGACTGGACGAAACACCATATATTTT.

The V call is TRBV5-1, the J call TRBJ1-2; TRBD1 might be the D (5 bases). The CDR3 consists of 13 residues. CDR1 is SGHRS and CDR2 is YFSETQ in the germline V gene. Trimming pared 4 bases from V and 4 bases from J, leaving 11 bases between. The CDR3 nucleotides read TGCGCCAGCAGCCTGGGGCAGAGCTATGGCTACACCTTC. It is translated as CASSLGQSYGYTF. The entire variable domain, with the rest obtained from reference TRBV5-1 and TRBJ1-2, is as follows: KAGVTQTPRYLIKTRGQQVTLSCSPISGHRSVSWYQQTPGQGLQFLFEYFSETQRNKGNFPGRFSGRQFSNSRSEMNVSTLELGDSALYLCASSLGQSYGYTFGSGTRLTVV.

This chain joins TRBV9 and TRBJ2-5, with D unclear. The ends were cut back, 0 bases at V and 4 bases at J, with 4 bases in the middle. CDR3 length: 12 residues. CDR1 and CDR2 from the germline V gene are SGDLS and YYNGEE. Written as DNA, the CDR3 is TGTGCCAGCAGCGTAGGTGGAGAGACCCAGTACTTC. Translating it yields CASSVGGETQYF.

The chain has TRBV18 and TRBJ1-5, with unresolved D. Germline CDR1 KGHSH, CDR2 LQKENI. V shed 5 bases and J shed 8 bases, with 13 bases lying between them. This CDR3 region has 13 residues. DNA for the CDR3: TGTGCCAGCTCAGCTTCCACAACGGAGCCCCAGCATTTT. This translates into CASSASTTEPQHF.

The table lists this clone with a few counts. The DNA for the CDR3 is TGTGCCAGCAGCCCCAAAGGAGGGGTCACCGGGGAGCTGTTTTTT. It encodes CASSPKGGVTGELFF. The V gene is TRBV11-2, the J gene TRBJ2-2; D possibly corresponds to TRBD2 (6 bases). Per the germline V gene, CDR1 is SGHAT and CDR2 is FQNNGV. This CDR3 spans 15 amino acids. V dropped 5 bases and J dropped 4 bases, with 14 bases sitting between them.

The CDR3 protein is CATYTVTGGDGYTF. As DNA, the CDR3 is TGTGCCACCTATACCGTGACAGGGGGAGATGGCTACACCTTC. V usage is TRBV27 and J usage is TRBJ1-2; the match to TRBD1 covers 9 bases. Germline-derived CDR1 and CDR2 are MNHEY and SMNVEV (reference sequence). With 10 bases clipped from V and 6 bases from J, the junction kept 12 bases outside the gene matches. This CDR3 has 14 amino acids.

This clone was observed once. The chain carries TRBV27 and TRBJ1-1; D is unresolved. Germline assignment: CDR1 MNHEY and CDR2 SMNVEV (reference sequence). CDR3 length: 14 amino acids. V lost 4 bases to trimming and J lost 2 bases, with 11 bases between them. The CDR3 DNA follows: TGTGCCAGCAGTTCTGAGACCGGAAACACTGAAGCTTTCTTT. This sequence encodes CASSSETGNTEAFF.

This chain uses TRBV7-8 with TRBJ2-2; 7 bases match TRBD2. This CDR3 has 15 amino acids. The V gene end was trimmed by 2 bases and the J gene end by 2 bases; junction bases not matched to a gene: 2. Germline values: CDR1 SGHVS, CDR2 FQNEAQ. The CDR3 sequence: CASSLLAVNTGELFF. In DNA form, the CDR3 reads TGTGCCAGCAGCTTACTAGCGGTTAACACCGGGGAGCTGTTTTTT.

This clone appeared a few times. V and J are TRBV4-2 and TRBJ1-3; no clear D gene. The V gene lost 1 base and the J gene lost 4 bases, with 2 bases spanning the gap. The CDR3 is 12 amino acids. The V gene's germline CDR1 is LGHNA and CDR2 YNFKEQ. The CDR3 DNA is TGTGCCAGCAGCCAAGTAGGAAACACCATATATTTT. Protein product: CASSQVGNTIYF.

This clone was recorded a few times. The rearrangement links TRBV28 to TRBJ1-4; unclear D gene. The CDR3 length is 15 residues. Deletions cut 6 bases from V and 1 base from J, with 12 bases between. The germline gives CDR1 MDHEN, CDR2 SYDVKM. CDR3 residues: CASRTPSQTNEKLFF. The DNA for the CDR3 is TGTGCCAGCAGAACTCCGTCACAAACTAATGAAAAACTGTTTTTT.